Listed here are 27 T cell receptor beta chains from one sample, sequenced in a study of read filtering for tumor transcriptome and immune sequencing. From approximately 430 ng of RNA, a library with molecular barcoded alpha/delta and beta/gamma adaptors was made. TCRdb reprocessed the reads via MiXCR and lists one record per CDR3 protein. In the table there are some 140,000 distinct CDR3 sequences, about 12% of which are singletons. Sequenced: a population of CD138-negative cells sorted from bone marrow. The receptor source for this set is a donor at least 40 years old with multiple myeloma.

This clonotype has at least ten counts. The chain combines TRBV6-1 with TRBJ1-1, with D maybe TRBD1 (6 bases). The germline gives CDR1 MNHNS, CDR2 SASEGT. The V end was cut by 3 bases, the J end by 1 base, with 12 bases between. There are 15 residues in the CDR3. CDR3 coding DNA: TGTGCCAGCAGTGATCCGAACAGGGCGAACACTGAAGCTTTCTTT. Its protein product is CASSDPNRANTEAFF.

This clonotype was counted many times. The CDR3 region has the DNA TGTGCCAGTAGAGGGACACTCAGCGTAGCTTTCTTT. Amino acid sequence: CASRGTLSVAFF. The rearrangement uses TRBV19 and TRBJ1-1; D possibly corresponds to TRBD1 (6 bases). Germline CDR1 is LNHDA and CDR2 is SQIVND (reference sequence). V was cut by 6 bases and J by 10 bases, with 15 bases left in between. This CDR3 spans 12 amino acids.

The table lists this clonotype with many counts. The J gene is TRBJ2-1, the V gene TRBV20-1; TRBD2 aligns across 10 bases. The CDR3 runs 14 residues. Unmatched junction bases numbered 5, after V lost 4 bases and J lost 5 bases. Germline V lookup: CDR1 DFQATT, CDR2 SNEGSKA (reference sequence). CDR3 residues: CSANTGTSDNEQFF. The CDR3 nucleotides are TGCAGTGCTAATACCGGGACTAGCGACAATGAGCAGTTCTTC.

In this sample, this clonotype turned up a few times. A read error is possible here, since a much larger clone lies one base away. This chain connects TRBV29-1 to TRBJ2-1, with D tentatively TRBD1 or TRBD2 (5 bases each). CDR1 SQVTM and CDR2 ANQGSEA come from the germline V gene. The CDR3 is 12 residues long. With 7 bases removed from V and 8 bases from J, the gap between germline ends came to 15 bases. Written as DNA, the CDR3 is TGCAGCGGAGAGGAACGGGACGATGAGCAGTTCTTC. Translated, it gives CSGEERDDEQFF.

Many counts were recorded for this clonotype. V is TRBV12-3 or TRBV12-4 and J is TRBJ1-5, with D perhaps TRBD1 (6 bases). The CDR3 has 15 residues. The V end was cut by 5 bases, the J end by 3 bases, with 14 bases between. In DNA form, the CDR3 reads TGTGCCAGCAGTACCCGACAGGTTTACAATCAGCCCCAGCATTTT. Translating gives CASSTRQVYNQPQHF.

This clonotype appeared many times. V is TRBV4-1 and J is TRBJ2-2, with 12 bases lining up with TRBD2. Germline V gene lookup returns CDR1 MGHRA and CDR2 YSYEKL. This CDR3 spans 17 amino acids. V lost 6 bases to trimming and J lost 4 bases; unmatched junction nucleotides: 9. This CDR3 is CASSRPSGRASTGELFF. Written as DNA, the CDR3 is TGCGCCAGCAGTCGCCCTAGCGGGAGGGCCTCCACCGGGGAGCTGTTTTTT.

This clonotype was observed at least ten times. The rearrangement uses TRBV11-2 and TRBJ2-1; 9 bases align to TRBD2. The CDR3 covers 18 residues. With 5 bases clipped from V and 3 bases from J, the junction kept 14 bases outside the gene matches. Germline V CDR1 and CDR2: SGHAT, FQNNGV. CDR3 in amino acids: CASSRPGGRAGNYNEQFF. The CDR3, as DNA: TGTGCCAGCAGCCGACCGGGCGGGAGGGCAGGAAACTACAATGAGCAGTTCTTC. The whole variable domain, filled in from reference TRBV11-2 and TRBJ2-1, reads EAGVAQSPRYKIIEKRQSVAFWCNPISGHATLYWYQQILGQGPKLLIQFQNNGVVDDSQLPKDRFSAERLKGVDSTLKIQPAKLEDSAVYLCASSRPGGRAGNYNEQFFGPGTRLTVL.

The chain carries TRBV4-1 and TRBJ2-7; D unclear. In germline, CDR1 is MGHRA, CDR2 YSYEKL. Trimming took off 1 base at V and 7 bases at J, with 11 bases between the two ends. The CDR3 has 13 residues. The CDR3 here is CASSQGPGWEQYF. CDR3 DNA: TGCGCCAGCAGCCAAGGGCCGGGTTGGGAGCAGTACTTC.

As regards this clonotype: A read error likely explains this, since a far larger clone differs by one base. The chain carries TRBV11-1 and TRBJ2-1; D is undetermined. Germline assignment: CDR1 SGHAT and CDR2 FQDESV (reference sequence). The CDR3 covers 12 residues. Written as DNA, the CDR3 is TGTACCAGCAGCTTACCCCTTCAGGAGCAGTTCTTC. Residues: CTSSLPLQEQFF.

This clonotype was recorded at least ten times. The genes are TRBV19 and TRBJ2-7, with 12 bases matching TRBD1. Losses at the gene ends were 3 bases for V and 1 base for J; bases not matched to a gene: 7. Germline V gene data show CDR1 as LNHDA and CDR2 as SQIVND (reference sequence). The CDR3 runs 17 residues. The CDR3 loop reads CASSIQGTGGRSYEQYF. The CDR3 nucleotides are TGTGCCAGTAGTATTCAAGGGACAGGGGGCAGGTCCTACGAGCAGTACTTC.

Of note for this clonotype: This may be a read error: a much more frequent sequence differs by one nucleotide. CDR3 protein: CASSSQGSGGYGELFF. CDR3 nucleotide sequence: TGTGCCAGCAGCTCCCAAGGGAGCGGGGGCTACGGGGAGCTGTTTTTT. The rearrangement links TRBV7-9 to TRBJ2-2; 8 positions match TRBD2. The CDR3 runs to 16 residues. Germline trimming cut 4 bases from V and 7 bases from J; bases unmatched to any gene: 11. Germline V lookup: CDR1 SEHNR, CDR2 FQNEAQ (reference sequence).

This clonotype was found a few times. A much more abundant neighbour one base away suggests this may be a read error. The chain carries TRBV5-1 and TRBJ2-1; 7 bases agree with TRBD2. With 4 bases clipped from V and 5 bases from J, the junction kept 15 bases outside the gene matches. Germline CDR1 and CDR2: SGHRS and YFSETQ. This CDR3 comprises 17 residues. CDR3 coding DNA: TGCGCCAGCAGCCCGCTTGGCTGGCGGGAGACCCACAATGAGCAGTTCTTC. It translates to CASSPLGWRETHNEQFF. Together with reference TRBV5-1 and TRBJ2-1, the CDR3 gives the full variable domain: KAGVTQTPRYLIKTRGQQVTLSCSPISGHRSVSWYQQTPGQGLQFLFEYFSETQRNKGNFPGRFSGRQFSNSRSEMNVSTLELGDSALYLCASSPLGWRETHNEQFFGPGTRLTVL.

This clonotype was seen only a few times. The chain couples TRBV12-3 or TRBV12-4 to TRBJ1-5, with a possible D match to TRBD1 (6 bases). This CDR3 has 15 amino acids. Trimming left V 6 bases short and J 5 bases short, with 17 bases between. CDR3 loop: CASSTVWGGDQPQHF. Here the CDR3 DNA reads TGTGCCAGCAGCACAGTCTGGGGGGGCGATCAGCCCCAGCATTTT.

This clonotype has more than one count but fewer than ten. A much larger clone differs from this one at a single base, so this may be a read error. The chain joins TRBV7-6 to TRBJ2-7; no reliable D call. V was pared by 5 bases and J by 0 bases, with 11 bases between. Germline lookup yields CDR1 SGHVS and CDR2 FNYEAQ. The CDR3 extends over 14 amino acids. The CDR3 coding sequence is TGTGCCAGCAGCATAGGCAGGTACTCCTACGAGCAGTACTTC. It specifies CASSIGRYSYEQYF.

This clonotype was counted ten times or more. This chain connects TRBV13 to TRBJ2-1; no clear D. This CDR3 is built from 17 residues. The V gene lost 3 bases and the J gene lost 0 bases, with 15 bases spanning the gap. From germline, CDR1 is PRHDT and CDR2 FYEKMQ (reference sequence). The CDR3 protein is CASSFRPPQISYNEQFF. The DNA for the CDR3 is TGTGCCAGCAGCTTCAGACCTCCGCAGATCTCCTACAATGAGCAGTTCTTC.

Comments on this clonotype: A clone one base away is much larger, so this may be a read error. V usage is TRBV3-1 and J usage is TRBJ2-2, with 12 bases aligning to TRBD2. The trim removed 5 bases at V and 6 bases at J, leaving 10 bases unmatched. This CDR3 has 17 residues. The V gene's germline CDR1 is LGHDT and CDR2 YNNKEL (reference sequence). The CDR3 loop reads CASSSSGLAGTSGELFF. CDR3 DNA: TGTGCCAGCAGCTCGAGTGGACTAGCGGGAACCTCCGGGGAGCTGTTTTTT.

This clonotype occurred a few times. This clone may be a read error of a much larger clone one base away. The rearrangement joins TRBV6-1 to TRBJ1-5, with TRBD1 matching over 8 bases. J gave up 7 bases and V 8 bases, and 10 bases lay outside the gene matches. The CDR3 runs 14 residues. The germline gives CDR1 MNHNS, CDR2 SASEGT. CDR3 in amino acids: CASGQGYQSQPQHF. DNA of the CDR3: TGTGCCAGCGGACAGGGCTACCAATCCCAGCCCCAGCATTTT.

In its sample, this clonotype was seen a few times. The CDR3 spells CSAKTSGGSTDTQYF. As DNA, the CDR3 is TGCAGTGCTAAGACTAGCGGGGGTAGCACAGATACGCAGTATTTT. V gene TRBV20-1 combines with J gene TRBJ2-3; TRBD2 agrees at 12 bases. The CDR3 extends over 15 amino acids. Germline V gene sequence: CDR1 DFQATT, CDR2 SNEGSKA (reference sequence). The V segment lost 4 bases and the J segment 0 bases; nucleotides outside the gene matches: 2.

This clonotype was found many times. This chain links TRBV13 with TRBJ2-7; TRBD1 is a possible D gene (5 bases). Germline V gene data show CDR1 as PRHDT and CDR2 as FYEKMQ (reference sequence). The CDR3 length is 15 residues. Trimming stripped 0 bases from V and 3 bases from J, with 12 bases between. The CDR3 DNA is TGTGCCAGCAGCTTAGGGCCGGACATGGTCTACGAGCAGTACTTC. Amino acids: CASSLGPDMVYEQYF. Drawing the rest from reference TRBV13 and TRBJ2-7, the complete variable domain is AAGVIQSPRHLIKEKRETATLKCYPIPRHDTVYWYQQGPGQDPQFLISFYEKMQSDKGSIPDRFSAQQFSDYHSELNMSSLELGDSALYFCASSLGPDMVYEQYFGPGTRLTVT.

This clonotype was detected only a few times. V and J are TRBV7-9 and TRBJ2-7; TRBD1 or TRBD2 may be the D gene (6 bases each). This CDR3 has 14 residues. The ends were cut back, 5 bases at V and 0 bases at J, with 11 bases in the middle. Germline CDR1 reads SEHNR; CDR2 reads FQNEAQ (reference sequence). The CDR3: CASSPGAGSYEQYF. The CDR3 DNA reads as TGTGCCAGCAGCCCGGGGGCAGGCTCCTACGAGCAGTACTTC.

This clonotype was seen at least ten times. J is TRBJ2-3 and V is TRBV7-2; perhaps TRBD2 as D (5 bases). Trimming pared 1 base from V and 1 base from J, leaving 6 bases between. CDR3 length: 14 residues. CDR1 SGHTA and CDR2 FQGNSA come from the germline V gene. Here the CDR3 DNA reads TGTGCCAGCAGCTTAGACGGGGGCACAGATACGCAGTATTTT. Residues: CASSLDGGTDTQYF.

This clonotype was seen only a few times. V and J are TRBV29-1 and TRBJ2-5; no clear D. In germline, CDR1 is SQVTM, CDR2 ANQGSEA. V shed 3 bases and J shed 2 bases, with 7 bases lying between them. The CDR3 runs to 12 residues. The chain's CDR3 is CSVEGGQETQYF. In DNA form, the CDR3 reads TGCAGCGTTGAGGGCGGACAAGAGACCCAGTACTTC.

This chain joins TRBV5-4 and TRBJ1-1; D gene unclear. The germline CDR1 and CDR2 sequences are SGHNT and YYREEE (reference sequence). This CDR3 comprises 15 residues. V gave up 0 bases and J gave up 4 bases, with 13 bases separating them. CDR3 sequence: CASSLARASGTEAFF. CDR3 coding DNA: TGTGCCAGCAGCTTGGCGAGGGCATCCGGCACTGAAGCTTTCTTT. The variable domain in full, completed from reference TRBV5-4 and TRBJ1-1, reads ETGVTQSPTHLIKTRGQQVTLRCSSQSGHNTVSWYQQALGQGPQFIFQYYREEENGRGNFPPRFSGLQFPNYSSELNVNALELDDSALYLCASSLARASGTEAFFGQGTRLTVV.

This sequence joins TRBV12-3 or TRBV12-4 and TRBJ2-1; TRBD2 matches at 10 bases. V shed 6 bases, J shed 12 bases, and the junction held 14 bases outside the gene matches. This CDR3 has 15 amino acids. CDR3 bases: TGTGCCAGCAGCCTAGGGCAACTAGCGGGAACGGGGCAGTTCTTC. It encodes CASSLGQLAGTGQFF.

This clonotype appeared many times. The rearrangement links TRBV19 to TRBJ2-1; D tentatively reads TRBD1 or TRBD2 (5 bases each). The CDR3 runs 15 residues. Trimming stripped 1 base from V and 9 bases from J, with 16 bases between. The germline gives CDR1 LNHDA, CDR2 SQIVND (reference sequence). CDR3 nucleotides: TGTGCCAGTAGTATAGTTGGGACCCCCGGCGTTGAGCAGTTCTTC. Translated: CASSIVGTPGVEQFF.

This clonotype was seen only once. The chain employs TRBV7-9 and TRBJ2-2; D uncertain. This CDR3 region has 14 residues. Germline CDR1 is SEHNR and CDR2 is FQNEAQ (reference sequence). Trimming stripped 6 bases from V and 0 bases from J, with 8 bases between. The CDR3 region has the DNA TGTGCCAGCAGAGCAGATCCGAACACCGGGGAGCTGTTTTTT. As protein: CASRADPNTGELFF.

V usage is TRBV7-9 and J usage is TRBJ2-7; 9 bases align to TRBD2. The V and J ends lost 5 bases and 5 bases, in that order; junction bases with no gene match: 10. Germline lookup yields CDR1 SEHNR and CDR2 FQNEAQ (reference sequence). This CDR3 has 15 residues. The CDR3 region is CASSPPAGGLDEQYF. The CDR3 region has the DNA TGTGCCAGCAGCCCCCCGGCGGGAGGGCTGGACGAGCAGTACTTC.